This TCR beta chain was captured by sequencing in a study of Graves' ophthalmopathy and Graves' hyperthyroidism. This CDR3 region has 14 residues. Germline CDR1 is SGHAT and CDR2 is FQNNGV. Unmatched junction bases numbered 6, after V lost 7 bases and J lost 4 bases. The study amplified TCR beta CDR3 regions using RNA transcripts. The first-round RT-PCR employed HTBI primers together with the Qiagen OneStep RT-PCR kit. A multiplex PCR was then performed as the second round. MiXCR, run by TCRdb on the multiplex PCR reads, gives a single entry per CDR3 protein. The profile shows about 590,000 distinct CDR3 sequences, less than 45% of them singletons.

The chain combines TRBV11-2 with TRBJ2-3, with TRBD2 matching 9 bases. The sequencing input was peripheral blood or thyroid tissue (not recorded which). The clonotype originates from an adult man with Graves' hyperthyroidism. Here the CDR3 DNA reads TGTGCCAGCACCCTTAGCGGGAGCCCAGATACGCAGTATTTT. It encodes CASTLSGSPDTQYF.